This T cell receptor beta chain was captured by sequencing in a study of blood T cell repertoires in COVID-19. The wider study: Acute and convalescent COVID-19 samples came from the United States, Italy and Spain. T cells, B-cell-depleted T cells, or PBMCs provided the cDNA or gDNA that served as material.

Source study methods: Using reference gene primer amplification, nucleated cell counts were estimated. Produced via immunoSEQ multiplex PCR; TCRdb's table is partial and in-frame only. V, J and clone size reflect that table, while D and trimming were determined from the DNA. The profile shows approximately 100,000 clones, around 84% of them singletons. In its sample, this clone was seen once. The germline CDR1 and CDR2 sequences are SGHTA and FQGNSA. The length of the CDR3 is 15 residues. V shed 5 bases and J 5 bases; nucleotides not matched to a gene: 8. The TCR was taken from a human donor in a cohort sampled during active COVID-19. This sequence joins TRBV7-2 and TRBJ1-5, with 8 bases identical to TRBD1. The sequencing sample was made of peripheral blood. CDR3 region: CASSATGVGDQPQHF. As DNA, the CDR3 is TGTGCCAGCAGCGCGACAGGGGTCGGGGATCAGCCCCAGCATTTT.